This T cell receptor (beta chain) was documented in a study of T cell changes during pregnancy in multiple sclerosis. Using immunoSEQ multiplex PCR, the repertoire was profiled, and TCRdb retains in-frame clones only, with some absent. The sample includes 66,000 or so clones, roughly 90% seen only once; the top ten take about 5.8%. The CDR3 totals 16 residues. V lost 4 bases and J lost 7; bases outside the gene matches: 15. The V gene's germline CDR1 is MNHGY and CDR2 SAAAGT. The chain joins TRBV6-8 to TRBJ1-2; 7 bases are shared with TRBD1. This sequence originates from a female donor with multiple sclerosis, enrolled in a pregnancy study. Sequences were derived from CD8+ T cells from peripheral blood mononuclear cells, sampled before pregnancy. The CDR3: CASSSPGQSTASGYTF. CDR3 nucleotides: TGTGCCAGCAGTTCCCCGGGACAGTCAACGGCGAGTGGCTACACCTTC.